This entry features one TCR beta chain sequence. The antigen is unknown. These data are taken from a study of cytomegalovirus exposure and HLA in healthy donors. Overall study results and limits: Using the classifier, cytomegalovirus status was reportedly diagnosed with high specificity and sensitivity. Subsequent analysis revealed that first-cohort TCR clusters tended to co-occur in the roughly 120 validation repertoires. The study labeled 170 or so TCR beta chains cytomegalovirus-associated.

The V end lost 4 bases, the J end lost 8 bases, and 14 bases lay between the germline ends. Germline assignment: CDR1 SNHLY and CDR2 FYNNEI. This CDR3 comprises 14 residues. Produced via immunoSEQ multiplex PCR; TCRdb's table is partial and in-frame only. The sample has approximately 140,000 clones, roughly 86% seen once. Sequenced material: PBMCs. This sequence joins TRBV2 and TRBJ1-4; weak D call: TRBD1 (5 bases). The receptor comes from a man aged 18 to 30 in good health and CMV-seropositive. Here the CDR3 DNA reads TGTGCCAGCAGTGGTCACAGGAAGGAGGAAAAACTGTTTTTT. This gives the protein CASSGHRKEEKLFF.